This is a list of T cell receptor delta chains from one sample in a study of Vδ1+ human thymocytes. TCRdb reran clone calling via CATT on the multiplex PCR reads. The table includes tens of thousands of delta-chain clones, about 8% detected once. Sequencing used Vdelta1+ gamma-delta thymocytes from the thymus. These receptors were collected from a child in the first two years of life who had congenital heart surgery. Each CDR3 is given with its conserved first and last residue. The order of the fields is D gene, V gene, J gene, clone size, CDR3 protein, CDR3 DNA. A D gene is named only where the DNA matches it firmly. The listing skips clone size in some rows; elsewhere it reads once, few, many or a size class.

D gene: .; V gene: TRDV1; J gene: TRDJ1; clone size: few; CDR3 protein: CALGELRIHGALGHTDKLIF; CDR3 DNA: TGTGCTCTTGGGGAACTAAGGATCCATGGGGCCCTTGGGCACACCGATAAACTCATCTTT
D gene: .; V gene: TRDV1; J gene: TRDJ1; clone size: .; CDR3 protein: CALGEPDAFLRTGGSGEADKLIF; CDR3 DNA: TGTGCTCTTGGGGAACCCGACGCCTTCCTACGTACTGGGGGATCAGGTGAGGCCGATAAACTCATCTTT
D gene: TRDD3; V gene: TRDV1; J gene: TRDJ1; clone size: few; CDR3 protein: CALGEGLLLLWGIPHTDKLIF; CDR3 DNA: TGTGCTCTCGGGGAAGGCCTCCTCCTCCTCTGGGGGATACCCCATACCGATAAACTCATCTTT
D gene: .; V gene: TRDV2; J gene: TRDJ3; clone size: .; CDR3 protein: CACDTGTGPSWDTRQMFF; CDR3 DNA: TGTGCCTGTGACACAGGTACTGGGCCATCCTGGGACACCCGACAGATGTTTTTC
D gene: TRDD3; V gene: TRDV2; J gene: TRDJ1; clone size: medium-sized; CDR3 protein: CACDSGIRDDKLIF; CDR3 DNA: TGTGCCTGTGACTCAGGGATACGCGACGATAAACTCATCTTT
D gene: .; V gene: TRDV2; J gene: TRDJ1; clone size: .; CDR3 protein: CACDSSPGLPRGLGVDTDKLIF; CDR3 DNA: TGTGCCTGTGACTCATCCCCCGGCCTTCCTAGAGGACTGGGGGTCGACACCGATAAACTCATCTTT
D gene: .; V gene: TRDV1; J gene: TRDJ1; clone size: .; CDR3 protein: CALGELTSFFYTDKLIF; CDR3 DNA: TGTGCTCTTGGGGAACTAACTTCCTTCTTTTACACCGATAAACTCATCTTT
D gene: TRDD3; V gene: TRDV1; J gene: TRDJ1; clone size: few; CDR3 protein: CALGELYRPFILGVYTDKLIF; CDR3 DNA: TGTGCTCTTGGGGAGCTATACCGGCCTTTCATACTGGGGGTTTACACCGATAAACTCATCTTT
D gene: .; V gene: TRDV1; J gene: TRDJ1; clone size: .; CDR3 protein: CALGDWPSLVRGEPDKLIF; CDR3 DNA: TGTGCTCTTGGGGACTGGCCTTCCCTGGTCCGGGGGGAGCCTGATAAACTCATCTTT
D gene: TRDD3; V gene: TRDV1; J gene: TRDJ1; clone size: few; CDR3 protein: CALGGIRFDKLIF; CDR3 DNA: TGTGCTCTGGGGGGGATAAGATTCGATAAACTCATCTTT
D gene: TRDD3; V gene: TRDV1; J gene: TRDJ1; clone size: .; CDR3 protein: CALGELSLRTRRRLGDPNTDKLIF; CDR3 DNA: TGTGCTCTTGGGGAACTATCCCTCCGAACCCGTCGAAGGCTGGGGGATCCCAACACCGATAAACTCATCTTT
D gene: TRDD3; V gene: TRDV1; J gene: TRDJ1; clone size: few; CDR3 protein: CALGERKPSPGGYGAYWYTDKLIF; CDR3 DNA: TGTGCTCTTGGGGAACGGAAACCCTCCCCTGGGGGATACGGAGCGTATTGGTACACCGATAAACTCATCTTT
D gene: .; V gene: TRDV1; J gene: TRDJ1; clone size: .; CDR3 protein: CALGESLPYTDKLIF; CDR3 DNA: TGTGCTCTTGGGGAATCACTCCCTTACACCGATAAACTCATCTTT
D gene: TRDD3; V gene: TRDV1; J gene: TRDJ1; clone size: few; CDR3 protein: CALGISPGYWGTTDKLIF; CDR3 DNA: TGTGCTCTTGGGATTTCCCCCGGCTACTGGGGGACAACCGATAAACTCATCTTT
D gene: TRDD3; V gene: TRDV1; J gene: TRDJ1; clone size: few; CDR3 protein: CALGELTGGLPGTDKLIF; CDR3 DNA: TGTGCTCTTGGGGAACTGACTGGGGGACTCCCCGGCACCGATAAACTCATCTTT
D gene: .; V gene: TRDV1; J gene: TRDJ1; clone size: few; CDR3 protein: CALGELLFLRGTRTDKLIF; CDR3 DNA: TGTGCTCTTGGGGAACTCCTTTTCCTCCGGGGGACTCGCACCGATAAACTCATCTTT
D gene: .; V gene: TRDV2; J gene: TRDJ1; clone size: .; CDR3 protein: CASLSPPPPSYWVGALIF; CDR3 DNA: TGTGCCTCCCTGAGCCCACCTCCCCCCTCGTACTGGGTTGGGGCACTCATCTTT
D gene: .; V gene: TRDV1; J gene: TRDJ1; clone size: .; CDR3 protein: CALGNPSTPYFLPGVLGKNTDKLIF; CDR3 DNA: TGTGCTCTTGGGAACCCATCTACTCCATACTTCCTACCTGGAGTACTGGGGAAAAACACCGATAAACTCATCTTT
D gene: .; V gene: TRDV1; J gene: TRDJ1; clone size: few; CDR3 protein: CALGELGFLRGTGAPYTDKLIF; CDR3 DNA: TGTGCTCTTGGGGAACTTGGCTTCCTAAGAGGTACTGGGGCCCCGTACACCGATAAACTCATCTTT
D gene: .; V gene: TRDV1; J gene: TRDJ1; clone size: .; CDR3 protein: CALGESYVTGRGCPDKLIF; CDR3 DNA: TGTGCTCTTGGGGAATCATATGTCACGGGGAGGGGATGCCCCGATAAACTCATCTTT
D gene: TRDD3; V gene: TRDV1; J gene: TRDJ1; clone size: .; CDR3 protein: CALLLGDTDKLIF; CDR3 DNA: TGTGCTCTACTACTGGGGGATACCGATAAACTCATCTTT
D gene: .; V gene: TRDV1; J gene: TRDJ1; clone size: few; CDR3 protein: CALRATSGTDKLIF; CDR3 DNA: TGTGCTCTGCGGGCAACTTCGGGCACCGATAAACTCATCTTT
D gene: TRDD3; V gene: TRDV1; J gene: TRDJ1; clone size: few; CDR3 protein: CALGELRGFLTGATDKLIF; CDR3 DNA: TGTGCTCTTGGGGAACTGAGGGGCTTCTTAACTGGGGCCACCGATAAACTCATCTTT
D gene: .; V gene: TRDV1; J gene: TRDJ1; clone size: few; CDR3 protein: CALGGTTPDTDKLIF; CDR3 DNA: TGTGCTCTTGGGGGAACTACGCCCGACACCGATAAACTCATCTTT
D gene: TRDD3; V gene: TRDV1; J gene: TRDJ1; clone size: .; CDR3 protein: CALGELPPTLGDPVYTDKLIF; CDR3 DNA: TGTGCTCTTGGGGAACTTCCCCCTACGCTGGGGGATCCCGTGTACACCGATAAACTCATCTTT
D gene: .; V gene: TRDV1; J gene: TRDJ1; clone size: .; CDR3 protein: CALGERPAYRTIKLIF; CDR3 DNA: TGTGCTCTTGGGGAACGGCCGGCTTACCGGACCATCAAACTCATCTTT
D gene: .; V gene: TRDV1; J gene: TRDJ1; clone size: .; CDR3 protein: CALGELVLVGGITDKLIF; CDR3 DNA: TGTGCTCTTGGGGAATTAGTCCTGGTGGGAGGGATAACCGATAAACTCATCTTT
D gene: TRDD3; V gene: TRDV1; J gene: TRDJ1; clone size: few; CDR3 protein: CALGYRRRVGLGDTDKLIF; CDR3 DNA: TGTGCTCTTGGGTATCGAAGGAGGGTCGGACTGGGGGATACGGATAAACTCATCTTT
D gene: TRDD3; V gene: TRDV1; J gene: TRDJ1; clone size: few; CDR3 protein: CALGELKLGDTGRYTDKLIF; CDR3 DNA: TGTGCTCTTGGGGAACTAAAACTGGGGGATACTGGCCGATACACCGATAAACTCATCTTT
D gene: TRDD3; V gene: TRDV1; J gene: TRDJ1; clone size: few; CDR3 protein: CALGAASHSILGDNTDKLIF; CDR3 DNA: TGTGCTCTTGGGGCCGCCTCACACTCCATACTGGGGGATAACACCGATAAACTCATCTTT
D gene: TRDD3; V gene: TRDV1; J gene: TRDJ1; clone size: few; CDR3 protein: CALGESTGLFLRTGGLKLIF; CDR3 DNA: TGTGCTCTTGGGGAGTCGACAGGTCTATTCCTACGTACTGGGGGACTTAAACTCATCTTT
D gene: TRDD3; V gene: TRDV1; J gene: TRDJ1; clone size: few; CDR3 protein: CALGELAPSYVNWGIRGQGKLIF; CDR3 DNA: TGTGCTCTTGGGGAACTTGCCCCTTCCTACGTTAACTGGGGGATACGCGGACAGGGAAAACTCATCTTT
D gene: .; V gene: TRDV1; J gene: TRDJ1; clone size: few; CDR3 protein: CALGPFWRDTDKLIF; CDR3 DNA: TGTGCTCTTGGGCCCTTCTGGAGGGATACCGATAAACTCATCTTT
D gene: TRDD3; V gene: TRDV1; J gene: TRDJ1; clone size: few; CDR3 protein: CALDGGGNKLIF; CDR3 DNA: TGTGCTCTCGACGGTGGGGGAAATAAACTCATCTTT
D gene: .; V gene: TRDV1; J gene: TRDJ1; clone size: .; CDR3 protein: CALIPSYTDKLIF; CDR3 DNA: TGTGCTCTTATACCCTCGTACACCGATAAACTCATCTTT
D gene: TRDD2; V gene: TRDV1; J gene: TRDJ1; clone size: .; CDR3 protein: CALGVGAFWPSYGGGQKLIF; CDR3 DNA: TGTGCTCTTGGGGTAGGGGCCTTCTGGCCTTCCTACGGTGGGGGACAGAAACTCATCTTT
D gene: TRDD3; V gene: TRDV1; J gene: TRDJ1; clone size: few; CDR3 protein: CALGDLGIDTDKLIF; CDR3 DNA: TGTGCTCTTGGGGACCTGGGGATAGACACCGATAAACTCATCTTT
D gene: .; V gene: TRDV1; J gene: TRDJ1; clone size: .; CDR3 protein: CALGEGPISTTDKLIF; CDR3 DNA: TGTGCTCTTGGGGAAGGCCCTATTTCAACCACCGATAAACTCATCTTT
D gene: .; V gene: TRDV1; J gene: TRDJ1; clone size: .; CDR3 protein: CALGLPFLLTWGYLGTDKLIF; CDR3 DNA: TGTGCTCTTGGGCTCCCCTTCCTACTTACTTGGGGATACTTGGGCACCGATAAACTCATCTTT
D gene: TRDD3; V gene: TRDV2; J gene: TRDJ1; clone size: few; CDR3 protein: CACDTYWGVGDKLIF; CDR3 DNA: TGTGCCTGTGACACTTACTGGGGGGTCGGCGATAAACTCATCTTT
D gene: .; V gene: TRDV1; J gene: TRDJ1; clone size: .; CDR3 protein: CSLGEIRIPYTDKLIF; CDR3 DNA: TGTTCTCTTGGGGAAATAAGGATCCCGTACACCGATAAACTCATCTTT
D gene: TRDD3; V gene: TRDV1; J gene: TRDJ1; clone size: .; CDR3 protein: CALGELKSGGYPYTDKLIF; CDR3 DNA: TGTGCTCTTGGGGAACTGAAGTCGGGGGGATACCCCTACACCGATAAACTCATCTTT
D gene: TRDD3; V gene: TRDV2; J gene: TRDJ1; clone size: .; CDR3 protein: CACDTVSPGGYVDKLIF; CDR3 DNA: TGTGCCTGTGACACCGTGTCTCCTGGGGGATACGTGGATAAACTCATCTTT
D gene: .; V gene: TRDV1; J gene: TRDJ1; clone size: few; CDR3 protein: CALGELQTWAKYTDKLIF; CDR3 DNA: TGTGCTCTTGGGGAACTACAGACCTGGGCGAAATACACCGATAAACTCATCTTT
D gene: .; V gene: TRDV1; J gene: TRDJ1; clone size: few; CDR3 protein: CALGEPTRGTDKLIF; CDR3 DNA: TGTGCTCTTGGGGAGCCCACAAGAGGCACCGATAAACTCATCTTT
D gene: TRDD3; V gene: TRDV2; J gene: TRDJ2; clone size: .; CDR3 protein: CACVSGDKALTAQLFF; CDR3 DNA: TGTGCCTGTGTCTCGGGGGATAAAGCTTTGACAGCACAACTCTTCTTT
D gene: TRDD3; V gene: TRDV1; J gene: TRDJ1; clone size: .; CDR3 protein: CALGTYLLGDCTDKLIF; CDR3 DNA: TGTGCTCTTGGGACCTACCTACTGGGGGATTGCACCGATAAACTCATCTTT
D gene: TRDD3; V gene: TRDV1; J gene: TRDJ1; clone size: .; CDR3 protein: CALGKGQRTVGDTCTDKLIF; CDR3 DNA: TGTGCTCTTGGGAAAGGCCAGCGGACGGTGGGGGATACGTGCACCGATAAACTCATCTTT
D gene: .; V gene: TRDV1; J gene: TRDJ1; clone size: .; CDR3 protein: CALGELPPTGDPDTDKLIF; CDR3 DNA: TGTGCTCTTGGGGAACTTCCTCCTACTGGGGATCCAGACACCGATAAACTCATCTTT